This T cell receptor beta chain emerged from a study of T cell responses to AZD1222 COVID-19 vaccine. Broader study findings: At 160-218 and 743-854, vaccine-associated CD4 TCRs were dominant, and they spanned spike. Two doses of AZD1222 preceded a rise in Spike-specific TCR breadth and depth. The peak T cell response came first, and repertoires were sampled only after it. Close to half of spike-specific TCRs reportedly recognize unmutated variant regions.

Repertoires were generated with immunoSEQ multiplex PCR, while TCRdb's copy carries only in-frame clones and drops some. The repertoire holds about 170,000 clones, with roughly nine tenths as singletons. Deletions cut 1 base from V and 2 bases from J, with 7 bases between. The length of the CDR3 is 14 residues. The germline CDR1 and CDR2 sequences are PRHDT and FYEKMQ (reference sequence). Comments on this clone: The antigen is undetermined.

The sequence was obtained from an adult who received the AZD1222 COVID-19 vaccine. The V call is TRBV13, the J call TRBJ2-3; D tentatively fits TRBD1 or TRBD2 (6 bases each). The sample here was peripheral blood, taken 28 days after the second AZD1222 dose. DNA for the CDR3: TGTGCCAGCAGCTTAGCGGGGGCCACAGATACGCAGTATTTT. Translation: CASSLAGATDTQYF.